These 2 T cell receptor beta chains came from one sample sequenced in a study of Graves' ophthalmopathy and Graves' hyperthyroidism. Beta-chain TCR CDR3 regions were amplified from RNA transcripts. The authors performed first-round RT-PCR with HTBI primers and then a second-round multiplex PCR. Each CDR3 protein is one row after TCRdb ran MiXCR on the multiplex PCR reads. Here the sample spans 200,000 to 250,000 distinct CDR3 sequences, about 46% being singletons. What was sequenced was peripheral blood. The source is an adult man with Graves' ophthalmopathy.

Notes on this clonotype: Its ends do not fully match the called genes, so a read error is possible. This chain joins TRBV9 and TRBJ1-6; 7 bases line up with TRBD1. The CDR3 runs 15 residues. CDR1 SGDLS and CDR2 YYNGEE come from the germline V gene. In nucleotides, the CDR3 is TGCGCCAGCAGCTTGTCGGGACAGACGAATTCACCCCTCCACTTT. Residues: CASSLSGQTNSPLHF.

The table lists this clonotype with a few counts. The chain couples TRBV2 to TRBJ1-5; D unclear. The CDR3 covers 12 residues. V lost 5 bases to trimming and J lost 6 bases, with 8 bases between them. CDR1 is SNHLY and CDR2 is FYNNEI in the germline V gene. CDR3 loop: CASSPFLQPQHF. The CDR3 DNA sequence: TGTGCCAGCAGTCCATTCCTTCAGCCCCAGCATTTT.